This entry lists 25 T cell receptor beta chains sequenced from one sample in a study of T cells in Graves' hyperthyroidism and ophthalmopathy (dated by TCRdb to the late 2010s). Library preparation was by multiplex PCR. Data came from an Illumina HiSeq 2000. The TCR beta CDR3 regions were amplified from RNA transcripts. A first-round RT-PCR of the TCR CDR3 used the HTBI primer set with the Qiagen OneStep RT-PCR kit. The public reads were run again by TCRdb, first through fastp at Q25 and then through MiXCR, and only productive beta chains were kept. A single entry per CDR3 protein holds the most common genes and DNA from its merged rows. The sample has hundreds of thousands of distinct CDR3 sequences on record, 15% to 20% of them singletons. Of the sample, more than 15% is held by the ten largest clones. Material for sequencing was blood. The receptors come from a woman under 30 with Graves' hyperthyroidism.

This clonotype was seen many times. This chain connects TRBV6-1 to TRBJ2-7; D possibly uses TRBD1 or TRBD2 (5 bases each). CDR1 is MNHNS, CDR2 SASEGT, per germline. Trimming took off 6 bases at V and 2 bases at J, with 11 bases between the two ends. CDR3 length: 13 amino acids. The CDR3 DNA sequence: TGTGCCAGCAGCGGGACGGTAACCTACGAGCAGTACTTC. This gives the protein CASSGTVTYEQYF.

The chain has TRBV19 and TRBJ1-3, with D hard to call. Trimming left V 2 bases short and J 2 bases short, with 7 bases between. Germline CDR1 and CDR2: LNHDA and SQIVND (reference sequence). The CDR3 totals 14 residues. For the CDR3, the DNA is TGTGCCAGTAGTATACTCGATCCTGGAAACACCATATATTTT. It codes for CASSILDPGNTIYF.

There are many counts of this clonotype. The chain is built from TRBV5-1 and TRBJ1-1; D is unclear. Germline V gives CDR1 SGHRS, CDR2 YFSETQ. The V end lost 3 bases, the J end lost 5 bases, and 11 bases lay between the germline ends. The length of the CDR3 is 13 residues. The chain's CDR3 is CASSWRQRTEAFF. The CDR3 DNA reads TGCGCCAGCAGCTGGAGGCAGCGAACTGAAGCTTTCTTT.

There are a few counts of this clonotype. The rearrangement uses TRBV20-1 and TRBJ2-1, with D possibly called TRBD1 or TRBD2 (6 bases each). V dropped 5 bases and J dropped 9 bases, with 11 bases sitting between them. Germline V gene sequence: CDR1 DFQATT, CDR2 SNEGSKA (reference sequence). CDR3 size: 11 residues. The chain's CDR3 is CSARGGSEQFF. For the CDR3, the DNA is TGCAGTGCTCGAGGGGGGTCTGAGCAGTTCTTC.

This clonotype was counted at least ten times. The rearrangement joins TRBV29-1 to TRBJ2-3, with 7 bases fitting TRBD1. CDR3 length: 16 residues. The V and J ends lost 5 bases and 0 bases, in that order; junction bases with no gene match: 11. Per the germline V gene, CDR1 is SQVTM and CDR2 is ANQGSEA. The CDR3 DNA follows: TGCAGCGTTCTCGCCCCCCCGGGACAGAGCACAGATACGCAGTATTTT. Residues: CSVLAPPGQSTDTQYF.

The chain joins TRBV19 to TRBJ1-2, with a weak D call TRBD1 (5 bases). Germline V lookup: CDR1 LNHDA, CDR2 SQIVND (reference sequence). The CDR3 sequence is 15 residues long. With 4 bases removed from V and 0 bases from J, the gap between germline ends came to 12 bases. CDR3 DNA sequence: TGTGCCAGTAGTACAACCGGGACGGCTAACTATGGCTACACCTTC. This gives the protein CASSTTGTANYGYTF.

This clonotype has just one count. V is TRBV20-1 and J is TRBJ1-1; D unresolved. CDR1 and CDR2 (germline): DFQATT, SNEGSKA (reference sequence). The CDR3 is made up of 12 amino acids. The ends were cut back, 4 bases at V and 4 bases at J, with 10 bases in the middle. Written as DNA, the CDR3 is TGCAGTGCTACCGAGGTGGGCACTGAAGCTTTCTTT. Its protein product is CSATEVGTEAFF.

There are a few counts of this clonotype. The rearrangement uses TRBV4-1 and TRBJ1-3; weak D call: TRBD1 (6 bases). With 0 bases removed from V and 4 bases from J, the gap between germline ends came to 10 bases. The CDR3 length is 15 residues. The V gene's germline CDR1 is MGHRA and CDR2 YSYEKL. In DNA, the CDR3 is TGCGCCAGCAGCCAAGACTGGACAGTGGGAAACACCATATATTTT. Residues: CASSQDWTVGNTIYF.

This chain joins TRBV12-3 or TRBV12-4 and TRBJ1-5; D remains ambiguous. V lost 4 bases and J 0 bases, leaving 4 bases between the germline ends. CDR3 length equals 13 residues. CDR3 bases: TGTGCCAGCAGTTGGAGTAGCAATCAGCCCCAGCATTTT. Its translation: CASSWSSNQPQHF.

The rearrangement links TRBV7-8 to TRBJ1-2; no firm D call. This CDR3 is built from 14 residues. The germline V gene encodes CDR1 SGHVS and CDR2 FQNEAQ. The ends were cut back, 5 bases at V and 3 bases at J, with 13 bases in the middle. CDR3 sequence reads: CASSKGAPDYGYTF. The CDR3 DNA reads as TGTGCCAGCAGCAAAGGAGCACCCGACTATGGCTACACCTTC.

CDR3 loop: CAISAAGVQTQYF. CDR3 nucleotides: TGTGCCATCAGTGCAGCGGGAGTCCAGACCCAGTACTTC. The genes are TRBV10-3 and TRBJ2-5; the match to TRBD2 covers 8 bases. Germline V gene sequence: CDR1 ENHRY, CDR2 SYGVKD. Trimming cost V 4 bases and J 6 bases; bases outside gene matches: 4. This CDR3 region has 13 residues.

There are a few counts of this clonotype. V is TRBV7-6 and J is TRBJ2-7; D remains unclear. CDR1 and CDR2 (germline): SGHVS, FNYEAQ. V lost 5 bases and J lost 5, with 10 bases in between. The CDR3 runs to 12 residues. This CDR3 reads CASSDGYNEQYF. In DNA form, the CDR3 reads TGTGCCAGCAGCGACGGTTATAACGAGCAGTACTTC.

This clonotype was detected only a few times. This chain joins TRBV7-9 and TRBJ2-1; D may be TRBD2 (6 bases). Germline V gene sequence: CDR1 SEHNR, CDR2 FQNEAQ (reference sequence). CDR3 size: 15 residues. V was pared by 1 base and J by 2 bases, with 9 bases between. The CDR3 nucleotides read TGTGCCAGCAGCTTAGGCGGGACTCCCTACAATGAGCAGTTCTTC. It encodes CASSLGGTPYNEQFF.

The V and J genes are TRBV4-1 and TRBJ2-7, with D perhaps given as TRBD1 or TRBD2 (6 bases each). Germline assignment: CDR1 MGHRA and CDR2 YSYEKL. The CDR3 consists of 18 residues. Trimming took 2 bases from V and 1 from J, leaving 21 bases between them. The CDR3 spells CASSQLFGGASLSYEQYF. CDR3 nucleotides: TGCGCCAGCAGCCAACTCTTCGGGGGCGCGAGTTTATCCTACGAGCAGTACTTC.

Remarks on this clonotype: One junction end does not reproduce the germline sequence, and a read error may be involved. The genes are TRBV3-1 and TRBJ2-7; D is perhaps TRBD2 (5 bases). The CDR3 is 16 residues long. Germline-derived CDR1 and CDR2 are LGHDT and YNNKEL (reference sequence). CDR3 nucleotide sequence: TGTGCCAGCAGCCAAGAAAGGAGGAGTATGTCCTACGAGCTGTACTTC. Amino acids: CASSQERRSMSYELYF.

This clonotype has more than one count but fewer than ten. The chain has TRBV29-1 and TRBJ2-3, with D perhaps matching TRBD1 or TRBD2 (6 bases each). The V end was cut by 6 bases, the J end by 6 bases, with 19 bases between. Germline CDR1 reads SQVTM; CDR2 reads ANQGSEA. The CDR3 spans 14 residues. The CDR3 nucleotides are TGCAGCGTGGCGCGGGACACCGGTCGGGATACGCAGTATTTT. Its protein product is CSVARDTGRDTQYF.

This clonotype was seen only a few times. This rearrangement joins TRBV2 to TRBJ1-5; D not certain. Germline V CDR1 and CDR2: SNHLY, FYNNEI. V lost 0 bases to trimming and J lost 0 bases, with 18 bases between them. The CDR3 has 19 amino acids. The CDR3 spells CASSEARGVLEHSNQPQHF. The CDR3 DNA reads TGTGCCAGCAGTGAAGCGCGTGGGGTTCTTGAACATAGCAATCAGCCCCAGCATTTT. Full variable domain (outside the CDR3, taken from reference TRBV2 and TRBJ1-5): EPEVTQTPSHQVTQMGQEVILRCVPISNHLYFYWYRQILGQKVEFLVSFYNNEISEKSEIFDDQFSVERPDGSNFTLKIRSTKLEDSAMYFCASSEARGVLEHSNQPQHFGDGTRLSIL.

The V and J genes are TRBV4-1 and TRBJ2-2, with D possibly being TRBD1 (6 bases). The CDR3 has 18 residues. V shed 0 bases and J shed 4 bases, with 18 bases lying between them. Germline lookup yields CDR1 MGHRA and CDR2 YSYEKL. Written as DNA, the CDR3 is TGCGCCAGCAGCCAAGAGTCCCGGACAGCTTTAGGCACCGGGGAGCTGTTTTTT. The encoded protein is CASSQESRTALGTGELFF.

This chain joins TRBV4-3 and TRBJ1-6; D gene ambiguous. V lost 0 bases and J 12 bases, leaving 15 bases between the germline ends. In germline, CDR1 is LGHNA, CDR2 YSLEER. The CDR3 consists of 15 residues. The CDR3 coding sequence is TGCGCCAGCAGCCAAGACCGGGCCCAGGAAGGACCCCTCCACTTT. As protein: CASSQDRAQEGPLHF.

This clonotype was seen many times. The chain is built from TRBV5-1 and TRBJ2-7, with 7 bases matching TRBD2. CDR1 and CDR2 (germline): SGHRS, YFSETQ. The CDR3 is made up of 15 amino acids. V dropped 5 bases and J dropped 3; count of bases not matched to a gene: 11. CDR3 bases: TGCGCCAGCAGAACCACTAGCGCGCGCGGCTACGAGCAGTACTTC. Translation gives CASRTTSARGYEQYF.

This clonotype was counted ten times or more. This chain joins TRBV7-2 and TRBJ2-7; D remains unclear. Per germline, CDR1 SGHTA and CDR2 FQGNSA. This CDR3 spans 14 amino acids. Trimming took off 0 bases at V and 2 bases at J, with 8 bases between the two ends. In DNA, the CDR3 is TGTGCCAGCAGCTTAGCCCCGGCTACCTACGAGCAGTACTTC. Protein product: CASSLAPATYEQYF.

This clonotype has a count of ten or more. The chain links TRBV12-5 to TRBJ1-5; possibly TRBD1 for D (5 bases). Germline assignment: CDR1 LGHNT and CDR2 FRNRAP. The CDR3 contains 14 residues. V was trimmed by 3 bases and J by 7 bases, leaving 13 bases between them. The CDR3 DNA reads TGTGCTAGTGGTTTCTCAGGGCTTACCCAGCCCCAGCATTTT. Translated: CASGFSGLTQPQHF. The variable domain in full, completed from reference TRBV12-5 and TRBJ1-5, reads DARVTQTPRHKVTEMGQEVTMRCQPILGHNTVFWYRQTMMQGLELLAYFRNRAPLDDSGMPKDRFSAEMPDATLATLKIQPSEPRDSAVYFCASGFSGLTQPQHFGDGTRLSIL.

The V and J genes are TRBV5-5 and TRBJ2-5, with a tentative D call TRBD2 (6 bases). Germline CDR1 SGHKS, CDR2 YYEKEE (reference sequence). V was cut by 0 bases and J by 4 bases, with 19 bases left in between. The CDR3 contains 17 residues. CDR3 sequence reads: CASSLEAFGRGLETQYF. CDR3 DNA sequence: TGTGCCAGCAGCTTGGAAGCCTTCGGGAGAGGATTAGAGACCCAGTACTTC.

The sample holds a few counts of this clonotype. The V and J genes are TRBV20-1 and TRBJ1-4; D not resolved. Germline lookup yields CDR1 DFQATT and CDR2 SNEGSKA (reference sequence). The V and J ends lost 4 bases and 3 bases respectively, with 12 bases between them. The CDR3 runs 14 residues. CDR3 in amino acids: CSAIEQSANEKLFF. The CDR3 DNA sequence: TGCAGTGCTATCGAACAGTCAGCTAATGAAAAACTGTTTTTT.

At least ten counts were recorded for this clonotype. The genes are TRBV24-1 and TRBJ1-2; maybe TRBD1 (5 bases). V was clipped by 0 bases and J by 4 bases, with 8 bases between them. Germline lookup yields CDR1 KGHDR and CDR2 SFDVKD. The CDR3 consists of 14 residues. DNA of the CDR3: TGTGCCACCAGTGATTTGCACAGGAGCTATGGCTACACCTTC. It encodes CATSDLHRSYGYTF.